Below are 6 T cell receptor beta chains sequenced from a single sample in a study of control samples from healthy donors and cancer patients. Produced via immunoSEQ multiplex PCR; TCRdb's table is partial and in-frame only. This table holds around 70,000 clones, roughly 86% found once. Sequenced sample: PBMCs. Source of these receptors: a woman between 50 and 59 years old with head and neck cancer.

V is TRBV6-5 and J is TRBJ1-4, with D possibly TRBD1 on 6 matching bases. The germline V gene has CDR1 MNHEY and CDR2 SVGAGI. CDR3 length: 15 amino acids. The V end was cut by 5 bases, the J end by 7 bases, with 17 bases between. CDR3 amino acids: CASSPRGLGSEKLFF. CDR3 nucleotide sequence: TGTGCCAGCAGTCCCCGGGGGCTAGGTAGTGAAAAACTGTTTTTT.

The V call is TRBV4-1, the J call TRBJ2-2; the D is unclear. The V end was cut by 6 bases, the J end by 0 bases, with 2 bases between. Germline CDR1 and CDR2: MGHRA and YSYEKL. The CDR3 is 12 amino acids. CDR3: CASRPNTGELFF. CDR3 coding DNA: TGCGCCAGCAGGCCGAACACCGGGGAGCTGTTTTTT.

This chain links TRBV25-1 with TRBJ2-3; TRBD2 matches at 14 bases. This CDR3 is built from 18 residues. With 4 bases clipped from V and 2 bases from J, the junction kept 8 bases outside the gene matches. Looked up from germline, CDR1 is MGHDK and CDR2 is SYGVNS. CDR3 sequence (DNA): TGTGCCAGCAGTGTAGGACTAGCGGGGGGCCCCTCCACAGATACGCAGTATTTT. This translates into CASSVGLAGGPSTDTQYF.

J is TRBJ2-7 and V is TRBV9; tentatively, D is TRBD2 (8 bases). The V gene's germline CDR1 is SGDLS and CDR2 YYNGEE. The V end lost 0 bases, the J end lost 3 bases, and 13 bases lay between the germline ends. CDR3 length: 15 residues. The CDR3 nucleotides are TGTGCCAGCAGCGTAGAAGCGGGGGACAGCTACGAGCAGTACTTC. This encodes CASSVEAGDSYEQYF.

This chain connects TRBV18 to TRBJ2-7; maybe TRBD2 (7 bases). V lost 1 base to trimming and J lost 3 bases, with 13 bases between them. This CDR3 comprises 15 residues. The V gene's germline CDR1 is KGHSH and CDR2 LQKENI. The CDR3 DNA reads TGTGCCAGCTCACCACGGGGGGGCGAAAACTACGAGCAGTACTTC. Translated: CASSPRGGENYEQYF.

V usage is TRBV5-1 and J usage is TRBJ1-1, with D uncertain. With 3 bases removed from V and 4 bases from J, the gap between germline ends came to 13 bases. The CDR3 totals 14 residues. CDR1 SGHRS and CDR2 YFSETQ come from the germline V gene. The CDR3 sequence: CASSSPGRTTEAFF. The CDR3 DNA reads TGCGCCAGCAGCTCGCCCGGACGGACCACTGAAGCTTTCTTT.